One and the same sample provided the 18 T cell receptor beta chains below, sequenced in a study of T cells in women clearing cervical HPV infection (dated by TCRdb to 2017 to 2018). Libraries were built with the immunoSEQ multiplex PCR assay. Drawn from immuneACCESS, this table holds only the in-frame rearrangements with V and J called that TCRdb kept. Clones are partly lost; checked studies trace under half to an unresolved V gene and leave the rest unexplained. The data table for this sample lists approximately 52,000 clones. Around 1.5% of the sample lies in the top ten. Source material: blood buffy coat. The receptor source for this set is a woman aged 18-69 years with a cervical HPV16 infection that either progressed to CIN3+ or cleared (not recorded which).

In regard to this clone: The read terminates 3 residues before the CDR3 end, so the remaining end is supplied by the germline J gene. The genes are TRBV20-1 and TRBJ1-6; D gene unclear. Germline V gives CDR1 DFQATT, CDR2 SNEGSKA (reference sequence). The CDR3 runs to 16 residues. Deletions cut 3 bases from V and 4 bases from J, with 16 bases between. The CDR3 bases that were read are TGCAGTGCTAGGGTAGGGTTCTCGCAGTATAATTCACCC. The encoded protein is CSARVGFSQYNSP. The complete CDR3 sequence is CSARVGFSQYNSPLHF.

Note on this clone: The read gets to within 3 residues of the CDR3 end, and the germline J gene fills in the rest. The genes are TRBV18 and TRBJ2-3; 9 positions match TRBD2. The length of the CDR3 is 17 residues. CDR1 is KGHSH and CDR2 is LQKENI in the germline V gene. Losses at the gene ends were 3 bases for V and 1 base for J; bases not matched to a gene: 8. The part of the CDR3 DNA that was read is TGTGCCAGCTCACCCCGGGGGAAGCGGGGGGGCACAGATACG. Residues: CASSPRGKRGGTDT. The entire CDR3 protein is CASSPRGKRGGTDTQYF.

The chain's CDR3 is CASSFTSGSYEQYF. The DNA read from the CDR3 is TGTGCCAGCAGCTTTACTAGCGGGAGCTACGAG. This chain joins TRBV5-5 and TRBJ2-7; 11 bases are shared with TRBD2. The read terminates 3 residues before the CDR3 end, so the remaining end is supplied by the germline J gene. Germline assignment: CDR1 SGHKS and CDR2 YYEKEE (reference sequence). V dropped 2 bases and J dropped 3; count of bases not matched to a gene: 1. CDR3 size: 14 residues.

Notes on this clone: The read falls 3 residues short of the CDR3 end, and the missing part is taken from the germline J gene. This chain joins TRBV20-1 and TRBJ2-2; D may be TRBD2 (6 bases). V lost 0 bases and J lost 8, with 13 bases in between. There are 14 residues in the CDR3. Germline-derived CDR1 and CDR2 are DFQATT and SNEGSKA (reference sequence). This chain's CDR3 is CSARDLSRGGELFF. CDR3 bases read: TGCAGTGCTAGAGATTTATCCCGGGGGGGGGAG.

Turning to this clone: The observed sequence ends 3 residues before the CDR3 terminus, with the missing tail filled in from the germline J gene. V gene TRBV2 combines with J gene TRBJ2-7, with D maybe TRBD2 (7 bases). The V gene's germline CDR1 is SNHLY and CDR2 FYNNEI. The CDR3 runs 13 residues. The germline V and J ends were trimmed by 9 bases and 3 bases, with 15 bases remaining between them. CDR3 residues: CARSRGALYEQYF. The part of the CDR3 DNA that was read is TGTGCCAGGTCTCGGGGGGCCCTCTACGAG.

Remarks on this clone: The read terminates 3 residues before the CDR3 end, so the remaining end is supplied by the germline J gene. V usage is TRBV7-9 and J usage is TRBJ2-7; the D is unclear. The length of the CDR3 is 12 residues. Germline V gives CDR1 SEHNR, CDR2 FQNEAQ (reference sequence). Trimming cost V 7 bases and J 1 base, with 8 bases left between them. The part of the CDR3 DNA that was read is TGTGCCAGCAAGAGACTTTCCTACGAG. It specifies CASKRLSYE. The full-length CDR3 reads as CASKRLSYEQYF.

A note on this clone: Sequencing ends 3 residues short of the CDR3 end; the germline J gene provides the rest. The V and J genes are TRBV19 and TRBJ2-7; 8 bases map to TRBD1. This CDR3 spans 12 amino acids. Germline V gene lookup returns CDR1 LNHDA and CDR2 SQIVND (reference sequence). The V segment lost 10 bases and the J segment 6 bases; nucleotides outside the gene matches: 8. CDR3 DNA (partial): TGTGCCACTAGGGACAGGCTCGGCGAG. This sequence encodes CATRDRLGE. The entire CDR3 reads CATRDRLGEQYF.

In regard to this clone: Coverage ceases 3 residues before the CDR3 finishes, and the germline J gene fills in the end. The chain uses TRBV28 and TRBJ1-5; maybe TRBD1 (5 bases). V lost 4 bases, J lost 8 bases, and 18 bases lay in between. Germline CDR1 reads MDHEN; CDR2 reads SYDVKM. CDR3 length: 15 amino acids. CDR3 DNA, as far as it was read: TGTGCCAGCAGTTCACGACAGCCCTACCCTGAGCCC. Amino acids: CASSSRQPYPEP. The full-length CDR3 reads as CASSSRQPYPEPQHF.

For this clone: The read terminates 3 residues ahead of where the CDR3 ends, so the germline J gene completes it. The V gene is TRBV7-2, the J gene TRBJ1-5, with TRBD1 as a possible D gene (6 bases). V gave up 4 bases and J gave up 6 bases, with 16 bases separating them. Germline loops: CDR1 SGHTA, CDR2 FQGNSA. The CDR3 runs 15 residues. The CDR3 bases that were read are TGTGCCAGCAGCTCCTCCGGGACAAGGAGTCAGCCC. Translating gives CASSSSGTRSQP. Given in full, the CDR3 is CASSSSGTRSQPQHF.

With regard to this clone: The CDR3 extends 3 residues past the end of the read, so its final part is completed from the germline J gene. V usage is TRBV2 and J usage is TRBJ2-5; tentatively, D is TRBD1 (5 bases). Per germline, CDR1 SNHLY and CDR2 FYNNEI. The CDR3 covers 14 residues. V dropped 6 bases and J dropped 5 bases, with 16 bases sitting between them. This CDR3 reads CASRQAPSRETQYF. The CDR3 DNA, read in part, is TGTGCCAGCAGACAGGCCCCCTCCAGGGAGACC.

Remarks on this clone: The missing CDR3 end, 3 residues past where the read stops, is filled in from the germline J gene. The genes are TRBV2 and TRBJ2-3; maybe TRBD2 (5 bases). The CDR3 runs to 15 residues. Germline V lookup: CDR1 SNHLY, CDR2 FYNNEI. Trimming took 4 bases from V and 3 from J, leaving 14 bases between them. The CDR3 is CASSARLAWTDTQYF. The CDR3 bases that were read are TGTGCCAGCAGTGCGCGGCTAGCCTGGACAGATACG.

Comment on this clone: The read ends 3 residues early relative to the CDR3; the germline J gene fills the gap. The rearrangement uses TRBV25-1 and TRBJ2-7; D is perhaps TRBD1 (6 bases). This CDR3 is built from 15 residues. Germline loops: CDR1 MGHDK, CDR2 SYGVNS. V lost 1 base to trimming and J lost 2 bases, with 12 bases between them. The sequenced part of the CDR3 DNA is TGTGCCAGCAGTGAATCGGACAGACTGACCTACGAG. This codes for CASSESDRLTYE. The complete CDR3 reads CASSESDRLTYEQYF.

On this clone itself: The DNA ends 3 residues before the CDR3 does, and the rest of the CDR3 is filled in from the germline J gene. The chain employs TRBV30 and TRBJ1-5, with D uncertain. The CDR3 contains 13 residues. CDR1 and CDR2 from the germline V gene are GTSNPN and SVGIG (reference sequence). Trimming removed 2 bases from V and 4 bases from J, with 9 bases in between. The CDR3 sequence: CAWSPSGNQPQHF. CDR3 DNA (partial): TGTGCCTGGAGTCCATCAGGAAATCAGCCC.

About this clone itself: The read gets to within 3 residues of the CDR3 end, and the germline J gene fills in the rest. The chain carries TRBV2 and TRBJ1-5; the match to TRBD1 covers 9 bases. The CDR3 is 14 amino acids. V shed 3 bases and J 5 bases; nucleotides not matched to a gene: 2. CDR1 and CDR2 (germline): SNHLY, FYNNEI. CDR3 DNA, as far as it was read: TGTGCCAGCAGTGAGGACAGGGGTGATCAGCCC. Protein product: CASSEDRGDQP. The entire CDR3 sequence reads CASSEDRGDQPQHF.

Of note for this clone: The CDR3 is cut off 3 residues early in the read; its end comes from the germline J gene. The chain is built from TRBV6-7 and TRBJ2-4; 10 bases fit TRBD2. TRBV6-7 is given ORF status, its function remaining uncertain. The CDR3 runs to 20 residues. Germline trimming cut 1 base from V and 9 bases from J; bases unmatched to any gene: 21. CDR3 protein: CASSYFELLAGGLGKRIQYF. Incomplete CDR3 DNA: TGTGCCAGCAGTTACTTTGAACTTTTAGCGGGGGGCTTGGGGAAACGCATT.

For this clone: The sequenced fragment ends 3 residues before the CDR3 boundary, so the rest is inferred from the germline J gene. The V gene is TRBV5-1, the J gene TRBJ2-3; no firm D call. V was cut by 6 bases and J by 0 bases, with 11 bases left in between. In germline, CDR1 is SGHRS, CDR2 YFSETQ. The CDR3 extends over 14 amino acids. Here the CDR3 reads CASTLGSSTDTQYF. The CDR3 bases that were read are TGCGCCAGCACGCTGGGCTCTAGCACAGATACG.

Note on this clone: Coverage ceases 3 residues before the CDR3 finishes, and the germline J gene fills in the end. The rearrangement links TRBV7-9 to TRBJ2-7; D not resolved. With 5 bases removed from V and 4 bases from J, the gap between germline ends came to 9 bases. CDR1 and CDR2 (germline): SEHNR, FQNEAQ (reference sequence). The CDR3 loop spans 12 amino acids. Incomplete CDR3 DNA: TGTGCCAGCAGCCCCCCAAATTACGAG. Translating it yields CASSPPNYE. The complete CDR3 protein is CASSPPNYEQYF.

A word on this clone: Read data end 3 residues before the CDR3 end; the end is taken from the germline J gene. V gene TRBV7-7 combines with J gene TRBJ2-2, with a tentative D call TRBD2 (7 bases). The CDR3 is 18 residues long. V shed 1 base and J shed 1 base, with 16 bases lying between them. From germline, CDR1 is SSHAT and CDR2 FNYEAQ (reference sequence). Partial CDR3 DNA: TGTGCCAGCAGCTTAGGAGGGGGGGCCATCGTGAACACCGGGGAG. Encoded protein: CASSLGGGAIVNTGE. The complete CDR3 reads CASSLGGGAIVNTGELFF. Based on the CDR3 plus reference TRBV7-7 and TRBJ2-2, the full variable domain is GAGVSQSPRYKVTKRGQDVTLRCDPISSHATLYWYQQALGQGPEFLTYFNYEAQPDKSGLPSDRFSAERPEGSISTLTIQRTEQRDSAMYRCASSLGGGAIVNTGELFFGEGSRLTVL.